This T cell receptor beta chain was sequenced for a study of cytomegalovirus exposure and HLA in healthy donors. PCR primers comprised 60 Vbeta and 13 Jbeta primers. Original handling: Counted up in a later analysis, unique TCR beta chains came to some 82 million, with around 10 million shared. This table comes from immunoSEQ multiplex PCR, and its TCRdb copy is limited to in-frame clones, with some not included. D and trimming come from the DNA, and the V and J calls and clone size come from that table. Recorded for this sample: approximately 110,000 clones. CDR1 and CDR2 (germline): LNHDA, SQIVND (reference sequence). V lost 3 bases to trimming and J lost 0 bases, with 9 bases between them. The CDR3 has 15 residues.

The sample consisted of PBMCs. The sequence came from a young man in good health and CMV-seronegative. This chain joins TRBV19 and TRBJ2-1, with D perhaps TRBD2 (5 bases). CDR3 in DNA: TGTGCCAGTAGTATCACGGGGAGCTCCTACAATGAGCAGTTCTTC. Its protein product is CASSITGSSYNEQFF.